One and the same sample provided the 26 T cell receptor beta chains below, sequenced in a study of blood T cell repertoires in COVID-19. The assay was immunoSEQ multiplex PCR, and TCRdb's table has in-frame clones only and misses some. The repertoire holds some 160,000 clones, with roughly 89% as singletons. Sequencing used peripheral blood. The receptors were gathered from a woman aged 70-85 years with COVID-19, enrolled during active disease.

The chain has TRBV3-1 (or the pseudogene TRBV3-2) and TRBJ1-1, with D hard to call. V dropped 0 bases and J dropped 0 bases, with 5 bases sitting between them. This CDR3 is 14 amino acids long. CDR1 is LGHDT and CDR2 is YNNKEL in the germline V gene (reference sequence). In DNA, the CDR3 is TGTGCCAGCAGCCAAGAGGCCATGAACACTGAAGCTTTCTTT. Protein product: CASSQEAMNTEAFF.

As DNA, the CDR3 is TGTGCCAGCAGTGAGAGGGGGGGGAACACCGGGGAGCTGTTTTTT. The encoded protein is CASSERGGNTGELFF. The chain recombines TRBV5-4 with TRBJ2-2; D may be TRBD2 (7 bases). This CDR3 is 15 amino acids long. Germline CDR1 SGHNT, CDR2 YYREEE (reference sequence). The germline V and J ends were trimmed by 5 bases and 1 base, with 12 bases remaining between them.

The chain carries TRBV7-2 and TRBJ1-5; TRBD1 is a possible D gene (5 bases). Germline values: CDR1 SGHTA, CDR2 FQGNSA. The CDR3 extends over 15 amino acids. V shed 0 bases and J shed 6 bases, with 12 bases lying between them. CDR3 protein: CASSLASGLGQPQHF. The DNA for the CDR3 is TGTGCCAGCAGCTTAGCATCAGGGTTGGGTCAGCCCCAGCATTTT.

The gene calls are TRBV6-5 and TRBJ1-3; 8 positions match TRBD1. The V gene end was trimmed by 0 bases and the J gene end by 6 bases; junction bases not matched to a gene: 7. The germline CDR1 and CDR2 sequences are MNHEY and SVGAGI. This CDR3 is built from 16 residues. The CDR3, as DNA: TGTGCCAGCAGTTACTCCCGGACAGGGCAGGAAAACACCATATATTTT. This translates into CASSYSRTGQENTIYF.

This chain joins TRBV7-6 and TRBJ2-3; TRBD1 might be the D (7 bases). The CDR3 contains 15 residues. The ends were cut back, 1 base at V and 6 bases at J, with 14 bases in the middle. Germline-derived CDR1 and CDR2 are SGHVS and FNYEAQ. The CDR3, as DNA: TGTGCCAGCAGCTTAGGGGGGGACAGACTGGATACGCAGTATTTT. This gives the protein CASSLGGDRLDTQYF.

The chain is built from TRBV28 and TRBJ2-5, with a weak D call TRBD2 (6 bases). The CDR3 length is 14 residues. Germline V lookup: CDR1 MDHEN, CDR2 SYDVKM. V was trimmed by 5 bases and J by 4 bases, leaving 14 bases between them. CDR3 sequence reads: CASSRDSSRETQYF. CDR3 nucleotide sequence: TGTGCCAGCAGTCGGGACTCCTCCAGAGAGACCCAGTACTTC.

In regard to this clone: The sample holds other DNA sequences that translate to the same CDR3. The rearrangement uses TRBV28 and TRBJ1-2; 10 nucleotides align to TRBD1. The junction had 4 bases not matched to a gene; V was cut back by 5 bases and J by 4 bases. Germline V gene data show CDR1 as MDHEN and CDR2 as SYDVKM. This CDR3 contains 14 residues. The CDR3 region has the DNA TGTGCCAGCAGTCCGGGACAGGGGCGCTATGGCTACACCTTC. Translated, it gives CASSPGQGRYGYTF.

This clone was recorded a few times. This chain links TRBV5-4 with TRBJ1-2; D possibly corresponds to TRBD1 (5 bases). V was trimmed by 0 bases and J by 7 bases, leaving 7 bases between them. The CDR3 is 12 amino acids. Germline-derived CDR1 and CDR2 are SGHNT and YYREEE (reference sequence). The CDR3 is CASSLAGFGYTF. CDR3 coding DNA: TGTGCCAGCAGCTTGGCAGGGTTTGGCTACACCTTC.

This clone has just a few counts. This rearrangement joins TRBV19 to TRBJ1-1; 7 bases map to TRBD1. The germline gives CDR1 LNHDA, CDR2 SQIVND (reference sequence). There are 12 residues in the CDR3. J was trimmed by 11 bases and V by 5 bases; bases with no gene match: 8. DNA for the CDR3: TGTGCCAGTAGTGCCGACAGGGTTGGGGCTTTCTTT. Protein: CASSADRVGAFF.

The chain joins TRBV4-2 to TRBJ1-2; 9 nucleotides align to TRBD1. CDR1 LGHNA and CDR2 YNFKEQ come from the germline V gene. The CDR3 sequence is 16 residues long. V gave up 1 base and J gave up 5 bases; unmatched junction bases: 8. CDR3 residues: CASSQGGGQGEYGYTF. In DNA form, the CDR3 reads TGTGCCAGCAGCCAAGGGGGGGGACAGGGCGAATATGGCTACACCTTC.

CDR3 nucleotides: TGCAGCGTTGAAGAACAGGGCTACGAGCAGTACTTC. This encodes CSVEEQGYEQYF. The rearrangement joins TRBV29-1 to TRBJ2-7; a possible D gene is TRBD1 (6 bases). The CDR3 spans 12 residues. Between the trimmed V and J ends, which lost 0 bases and 3 bases, there was a span of 6 bases. The germline gives CDR1 SQVTM, CDR2 ANQGSEA.

J is TRBJ2-2 and V is TRBV5-4, with TRBD2 matching over 7 bases. This CDR3 contains 16 residues. V lost 0 bases, J lost 2 bases, and 4 bases stayed unmatched. Looked up from germline, CDR1 is SGHNT and CDR2 is YYREEE (reference sequence). The CDR3 here is CASSLETGGNTGELFF. Written as DNA, the CDR3 is TGTGCCAGCAGCTTGGAGACGGGGGGAAACACCGGGGAGCTGTTTTTT.

This clone was observed a few times. J is TRBJ2-3 and V is TRBV18, with D perhaps TRBD1 (5 bases). Trimming shortened V by 2 bases and J by 5 bases, and 11 bases separated the two germline ends. CDR3 length equals 14 residues. Germline loops: CDR1 KGHSH, CDR2 LQKENI. CDR3: CASSPYQQGDTQYF. The CDR3 DNA follows: TGTGCCAGCTCACCATACCAGCAGGGAGATACGCAGTATTTT. Variable domain in full (rest from reference TRBV18 and TRBJ2-3): NAGVMQNPRHLVRRRGQEARLRCSPMKGHSHVYWYRQLPEEGLKFMVYLQKENIIDESGMPKERFSAEFPKEGPSILRIQQVVRGDSAAYFCASSPYQQGDTQYFGPGTRLTVL.

The chain has TRBV27 and TRBJ1-2; tentatively, D is TRBD1 (5 bases). Germline lookup yields CDR1 MNHEY and CDR2 SMNVEV (reference sequence). The ends were cut back, 6 bases at V and 4 bases at J, with 15 bases in the middle. CDR3 length: 14 amino acids. CDR3 in amino acids: CASSRQGDSYGYTF. The CDR3 DNA reads as TGTGCCAGCAGCCGCCAAGGGGATAGCTATGGCTACACCTTC.

V and J are TRBV3-1 (or the pseudogene TRBV3-2) and TRBJ1-1; D unresolved. The germline V gene has CDR1 LGHDT and CDR2 YNNKEL (reference sequence). The CDR3 covers 12 residues. Trimming took 1 base from V and 3 from J, leaving 3 bases between them. The CDR3 reads CASSQVYTEAFF. CDR3 coding DNA: TGTGCCAGCAGCCAAGTCTACACTGAAGCTTTCTTT.

The chain is built from TRBV5-4 and TRBJ2-3; 7 bases are a match to TRBD1. Germline CDR1 and CDR2: SGHNT and YYREEE (reference sequence). The ends lost 2 bases at V and 1 base at J; junction bases unmatched: 7. CDR3 size: 16 residues. In DNA, the CDR3 is TGTGCCAGCAGCTTTTTTAGACAGGGCGGCACAGATACGCAGTATTTT. Amino acid sequence: CASSFFRQGGTDTQYF. Together with reference TRBV5-4 and TRBJ2-3, the CDR3 gives the full variable domain: ETGVTQSPTHLIKTRGQQVTLRCSSQSGHNTVSWYQQALGQGPQFIFQYYREEENGRGNFPPRFSGLQFPNYSSELNVNALELDDSALYLCASSFFRQGGTDTQYFGPGTRLTVL.

The rearrangement joins TRBV7-3 to TRBJ2-3, with 8 bases lining up with TRBD1. The germline CDR1 and CDR2 sequences are SGHTA and FQGTGA. CDR3 size: 18 residues. J gave up 9 bases and V 2 bases, and 19 bases lay outside the gene matches. The CDR3 protein is CASSLGSGAGGGQDTQYF. CDR3 in DNA: TGTGCCAGCAGCTTAGGTTCCGGAGCAGGGGGCGGGCAGGACACGCAGTATTTT.

J is TRBJ2-7 and V is TRBV29-1; 8 bases are a match to TRBD2. Germline-derived CDR1 and CDR2 are SQVTM and ANQGSEA. CDR3 length equals 13 residues. Unmatched junction bases numbered 2, after V lost 2 bases and J lost 2 bases. CDR3 in DNA: TGCAGCGTTGAACTAGCGGGTACCTACGAGCAGTACTTC. It encodes CSVELAGTYEQYF.

J is TRBJ1-2 and V is TRBV2; D not resolved. Trimming stripped 5 bases from V and 4 bases from J, with 14 bases between. The CDR3 is made up of 14 amino acids. CDR1 and CDR2 (germline): SNHLY, FYNNEI. The CDR3 region has the DNA TGTGCCAGCAGTCTCCCCCCGGGATCCTATGGCTACACCTTC. This gives the protein CASSLPPGSYGYTF.

The chain couples TRBV28 to TRBJ1-1, with D possibly matching TRBD1 (6 bases). The ends were cut back, 6 bases at V and 0 bases at J, with 11 bases in the middle. This CDR3 has 14 amino acids. Germline lookup yields CDR1 MDHEN and CDR2 SYDVKM. The CDR3 reads CASSLGGVNTEAFF. The DNA of the CDR3 is TGTGCCAGCAGCCTAGGGGGAGTGAACACTGAAGCTTTCTTT.

The chain couples TRBV6-5 to TRBJ1-2; D is uncertain. CDR1 and CDR2 (germline): MNHEY, SVGAGI. The CDR3 covers 10 residues. V gave up 10 bases and J gave up 3 bases, with 6 bases separating them. CDR3 sequence: CAIAYYGYTF. In DNA, the CDR3 is TGTGCCATAGCCTACTATGGCTACACCTTC.

The chain couples TRBV5-4 to TRBJ2-2; possible D gene TRBD1, 7 bases. This CDR3 comprises 13 residues. V lost 10 bases, J lost 5 bases, and 15 bases lay in between. Germline-derived CDR1 and CDR2 are SGHNT and YYREEE (reference sequence). DNA of the CDR3: TGTGCCGGCCAGGGGGGCGGGACCGGGGAGCTGTTTTTT. This sequence encodes CAGQGGGTGELFF. Drawing the rest from reference TRBV5-4 and TRBJ2-2, the complete variable domain is ETGVTQSPTHLIKTRGQQVTLRCSSQSGHNTVSWYQQALGQGPQFIFQYYREEENGRGNFPPRFSGLQFPNYSSELNVNALELDDSALYLCAGQGGGTGELFFGEGSRLTVL.

The chain joins TRBV19 to TRBJ1-2; 8 nucleotides align to TRBD1. Germline V gene data show CDR1 as LNHDA and CDR2 as SQIVND (reference sequence). J gave up 0 bases and V 3 bases, and 3 bases lay outside the gene matches. The CDR3 is 15 amino acids. The CDR3: CASSIQGAANYGYTF. The CDR3 bases are TGTGCCAGTAGTATCCAGGGGGCGGCTAACTATGGCTACACCTTC.

The V and J genes are TRBV5-5 and TRBJ2-5; 7 nucleotides agree with TRBD1. The junction had 6 bases not matched to a gene; V was cut back by 0 bases and J by 4 bases. The CDR3 loop spans 15 amino acids. CDR1 SGHKS and CDR2 YYEKEE come from the germline V gene (reference sequence). CDR3 residues: CASSLGQGMGETQYF. DNA of the CDR3: TGTGCCAGCAGCTTGGGACAGGGTATGGGAGAGACCCAGTACTTC.

This clone was observed a few times. V usage is TRBV5-4 and J usage is TRBJ1-1; D possibly corresponds to TRBD1 (6 bases). This CDR3 is 15 amino acids long. Germline V gene sequence: CDR1 SGHNT, CDR2 YYREEE (reference sequence). Trimming removed 0 bases from V and 3 bases from J, with 12 bases in between. CDR3 sequence (DNA): TGTGCCAGCAGCTTGGGTAGGGGGGGTTACACTGAAGCTTTCTTT. It encodes CASSLGRGGYTEAFF. The complete variable domain, with remaining parts taken from reference TRBV5-4 and TRBJ1-1, reads ETGVTQSPTHLIKTRGQQVTLRCSSQSGHNTVSWYQQALGQGPQFIFQYYREEENGRGNFPPRFSGLQFPNYSSELNVNALELDDSALYLCASSLGRGGYTEAFFGQGTRLTVV.

The rearrangement joins TRBV29-1 to TRBJ1-2; D may be TRBD1 (6 bases). V lost 7 bases to trimming and J lost 1 base, with 13 bases between them. The CDR3 length is 13 residues. From germline, CDR1 is SQVTM and CDR2 ANQGSEA. Here the CDR3 reads CSAPDRINYGYTF. CDR3 nucleotide sequence: TGCAGCGCCCCCGACAGGATTAACTATGGCTACACCTTC. Full variable domain (outside the CDR3, taken from reference TRBV29-1 and TRBJ1-2): SAVISQKPSRDICQRGTSLTIQCQVDSQVTMMFWYRQQPGQSLTLIATANQGSEATYESGFVIDKFPISRPNLTFSTLTVSNMSPEDSSIYLCSAPDRINYGYTFGSGTRLTVV.